This T cell receptor beta chain is from a study of T cell responses to AZD1222 COVID-19 vaccine. Findings of the study overall: In all cases, repertoires were sampled only after the peak T cell response. Within unmutated variant regions lay the reported targets of nearly half of spike-specific TCRs. The number of AZD1222 recipients seropositive at baseline was only five or six.

Both about-4-week and about-12-week second-dose recipients were combined. A note on this clone: The antigen remains unidentified.

This table comes from immunoSEQ multiplex PCR, and its TCRdb copy is limited to in-frame clones, with some not included. The table records tens of thousands of clones, approximately 90% of them present only once. The starting material was peripheral blood, obtained 28 days after the second AZD1222 dose. This clonotype was sampled from an adult who received the AZD1222 COVID-19 vaccine.

For the CDR3, the DNA is TGTGCCACCCGCACCACCGACAGGGATCAGCCCCAGCATTTT. This gives the protein CATRTTDRDQPQHF. The gene calls are TRBV15 and TRBJ1-5; TRBD1 agrees at 7 bases. CDR3 length equals 14 residues. V trimming: 8 bases; J trimming: 5 bases; junction bases outside the gene matches: 9. Germline CDR1 is LNHNV and CDR2 is YYDKDF (reference sequence).